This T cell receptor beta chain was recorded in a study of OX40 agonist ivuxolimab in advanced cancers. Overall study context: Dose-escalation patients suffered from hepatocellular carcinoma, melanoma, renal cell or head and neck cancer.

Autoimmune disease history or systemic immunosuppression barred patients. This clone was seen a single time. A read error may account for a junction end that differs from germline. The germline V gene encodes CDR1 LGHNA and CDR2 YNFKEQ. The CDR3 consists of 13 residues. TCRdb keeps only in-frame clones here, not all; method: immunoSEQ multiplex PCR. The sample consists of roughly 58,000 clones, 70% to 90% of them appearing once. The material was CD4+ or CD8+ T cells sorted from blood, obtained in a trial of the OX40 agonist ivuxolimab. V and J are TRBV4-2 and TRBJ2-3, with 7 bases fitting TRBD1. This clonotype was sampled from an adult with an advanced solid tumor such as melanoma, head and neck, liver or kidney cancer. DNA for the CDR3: TGTGCCAGCAGCCATTCGCCCAAGACAGGGAGTCCCTTT. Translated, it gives CASSHSPKTGSPF.